The T cell receptor (beta chain) described here comes from a study of blood T cell repertoires in COVID-19. Study-level information: Sites in the United States, Italy and Spain provided acute and convalescent COVID-19 samples. Sources were T cells, B-cell-depleted T cells, or PBMCs; the material itself was cDNA or gDNA.

This CDR3 is 15 amino acids long. V was pared by 5 bases and J by 1 base, with 15 bases between. The germline gives CDR1 KGHSH, CDR2 LQKENI. Authors' analysis steps: Quantification of nucleated cells was approximated via reference gene primer amplification. Clones were sequenced by immunoSEQ multiplex PCR, and TCRdb holds only the in-frame ones, with some missing. D and trimming come from the DNA, and the V and J calls and clone size come from that table. The sample contains some 97,000 clones, just over 85% of which appear only once. This chain joins TRBV18 and TRBJ2-7, with D possibly TRBD1 on 6 matching bases. The sequenced material came from peripheral blood. This TCR was sampled from a human donor in a cohort sampled during active COVID-19. CDR3 coding DNA: TGTGCCAGCTCAACAGACAGGTTTCGTTCCTACGAGCAGTACTTC. Translation gives CASSTDRFRSYEQYF.